The 24 T cell receptor beta chains below were found in one sample sequenced in a study of T cells in Graves' hyperthyroidism and ophthalmopathy. Amplification of TCR beta CDR3 regions used RNA as the template. An initial round of RT-PCR targeting the TCR CDR3 relied on the HTBI primer set. TCRdb reanalysed the multiplex PCR reads using MiXCR and keeps one entry per CDR3 protein. The sample holds around 420,000 distinct CDR3 sequences, roughly an eighth seen once. The source material was blood. All receptors derive from a woman between 18 and 29 years old with Graves' hyperthyroidism.

This clonotype was counted only a few times. J is TRBJ1-5 and V is TRBV7-9; D not resolved. There are 13 residues in the CDR3. V was shortened by 6 bases and J by 5 bases, with 11 bases between the two germline ends. Germline assignment: CDR1 SEHNR and CDR2 FQNEAQ (reference sequence). The CDR3 reads CASSGRVDQPQHF. Here the CDR3 DNA reads TGTGCCAGCAGTGGGAGGGTCGATCAGCCCCAGCATTTT.

There are many counts of this clonotype. The chain carries TRBV28 and TRBJ1-2; D unclear. From germline, CDR1 is MDHEN and CDR2 SYDVKM. The ends were cut back, 4 bases at V and 3 bases at J, with 9 bases in the middle. The CDR3 has 13 residues. CDR3: CASSYFRHYGYTF. In DNA form, the CDR3 reads TGTGCCAGCAGTTATTTCCGGCACTATGGCTACACCTTC.

This clonotype was seen repeatedly, ten times or more. The chain is built from TRBV20-1 and TRBJ2-7; D assignment may be TRBD1 or TRBD2 (5 bases each). V was pared by 3 bases and J by 2 bases, with 11 bases between. The V gene's germline CDR1 is DFQATT and CDR2 SNEGSKA (reference sequence). The CDR3 sequence is 13 residues long. The CDR3 spells CSARWDGTYEQYF. The DNA for the CDR3 is TGCAGTGCTAGGTGGGACGGCACCTACGAGCAGTACTTC.

The table lists this clonotype with many counts. The chain combines TRBV27 with TRBJ2-1, with 7 bases fitting TRBD2. V gave up 5 bases and J gave up 6 bases; unmatched junction bases: 13. The germline V gene encodes CDR1 MNHEY and CDR2 SMNVEV (reference sequence). This CDR3 region has 16 residues. In DNA form, the CDR3 reads TGTGCCAGCAGTATTATGTCCCTCGGACTAGTCAATGAGCAGTTCTTC. Translating it yields CASSIMSLGLVNEQFF.

Only a few counts were recorded for this clonotype. The V and J genes are TRBV20-1 and TRBJ2-7, with D perhaps TRBD2 (5 bases). This CDR3 comprises 15 residues. Germline CDR1 and CDR2: DFQATT and SNEGSKA (reference sequence). Between the trimmed V and J ends, which lost 2 bases and 2 bases, there was a span of 16 bases. CDR3 residues: CSARPISGGTYEQYF. CDR3 DNA sequence: TGCAGTGCTAGACCCATAAGTGGAGGTACCTACGAGCAGTACTTC.

This clonotype was detected many times. The rearrangement links TRBV6-2 or TRBV6-3 to TRBJ2-1; 10 nucleotides agree with TRBD2. After removal of 4 bases from V and 6 bases from J, the junction contained 12 bases not matched to a gene. Looked up from germline, CDR1 is MNHEY and CDR2 is SVGEGT. The CDR3 length is 17 residues. The CDR3 DNA reads as TGTGCCAGCAGTTCCTTTGGTCCTAGCGGGAGTGGCAATGAGCAGTTCTTC. This gives the protein CASSSFGPSGSGNEQFF.

This clonotype appeared many times. The chain links TRBV2 to TRBJ2-1; tentatively, D is TRBD2 (7 bases). The CDR3 loop spans 14 amino acids. Germline CDR1 and CDR2: SNHLY and FYNNEI. The germline V and J ends were trimmed by 3 bases and 6 bases, with 12 bases remaining between them. The CDR3 here is CASSEAAGANEQFF. CDR3 sequence (DNA): TGTGCCAGCAGTGAGGCCGCGGGGGCCAATGAGCAGTTCTTC.

This clonotype was detected a few times. The CDR3 protein is CASSHATGPDEQYF. DNA of the CDR3: TGTGCCAGCAGCCATGCGACAGGTCCCGACGAGCAGTACTTC. The J gene is TRBJ2-7, the V gene TRBV7-9; tentatively, D is TRBD1 (6 bases). The CDR3 runs 14 residues. CDR1 SEHNR and CDR2 FQNEAQ come from the germline V gene (reference sequence). Trimming stripped 5 bases from V and 5 bases from J, with 16 bases between. Based on the CDR3 plus reference TRBV7-9 and TRBJ2-7, the full variable domain is DTGVSQNPRHKITKRGQNVTFRCDPISEHNRLYWYRQTLGQGPEFLTYFQNEAQLEKSRLLSDRFSAERPKGSFSTLEIQRTEQGDSAMYLCASSHATGPDEQYFGPGTRLTVT.

This clonotype was counted at least ten times. The gene calls are TRBV10-1 and TRBJ2-2; 10 bases align to TRBD2. The CDR3 is made up of 15 amino acids. V shed 2 bases, J shed 5 bases, and the junction held 2 bases outside the gene matches. Germline lookup yields CDR1 WNHNN and CDR2 SYGVQD (reference sequence). For the CDR3, the DNA is TGCGCCAGCAGTGAGCAGCGGGAGGGTACCGGGGAGCTGTTTTTT. Protein sequence: CASSEQREGTGELFF.

This clonotype has a count of ten or more. This chain connects TRBV3-1 to TRBJ1-1; D is unclear. The CDR3 length is 14 residues. CDR1 is LGHDT and CDR2 is YNNKEL in the germline V gene (reference sequence). Trimming removed 1 base at V and 1 base at J, with 7 bases between. CDR3: CASSQVGANTEAFF. The CDR3 coding sequence is TGTGCCAGCAGCCAAGTCGGTGCGAACACTGAAGCTTTCTTT.

This clonotype was seen at least ten times. J is TRBJ1-2 and V is TRBV9, with 11 bases lining up with TRBD1. There are 18 residues in the CDR3. Germline trimming cut 3 bases from V and 6 bases from J; bases unmatched to any gene: 16. Germline CDR1 and CDR2: SGDLS and YYNGEE. This CDR3 reads CASSGPGQGDSVSDGYTF. The CDR3 DNA reads as TGTGCCAGCAGCGGTCCGGGACAGGGGGACAGCGTATCGGATGGCTACACCTTC.

In this sample, this clonotype turned up many times. The rearrangement uses TRBV27 and TRBJ2-1; 7 nucleotides align to TRBD2. CDR1 is MNHEY, CDR2 SMNVEV, per germline (reference sequence). After removal of 8 bases from V and 3 bases from J, the junction contained 4 bases not matched to a gene. The CDR3 loop spans 13 amino acids. The chain's CDR3 is CASGREGYNEQFF. Written as DNA, the CDR3 is TGTGCCAGCGGGAGGGAGGGCTACAATGAGCAGTTCTTC.

The table lists this clonotype with a count of one. A much larger clone is a single base away; this may be a read error. This chain joins TRBV6-1 and TRBJ2-3, with D tentatively TRBD1 (5 bases). The V gene's germline CDR1 is MNHNS and CDR2 SASEGT. The CDR3 is 13 amino acids. V gave up 6 bases and J gave up 2 bases, with 9 bases separating them. The DNA of the CDR3 is TGTGCCAGCAGGGCAGGGCTCACAGATACGCAGTATTTT. Protein: CASRAGLTDTQYF.

The chain recombines TRBV3-1 with TRBJ2-1; tentative D call: TRBD2 (6 bases). The CDR3 loop spans 13 amino acids. V gave up 1 base and J gave up 10 bases, with 11 bases separating them. Germline CDR1 is LGHDT and CDR2 is YNNKEL (reference sequence). The CDR3 sequence is CASSQGRAREQFF. CDR3 DNA: TGTGCCAGCAGCCAAGGGAGGGCGCGGGAGCAGTTCTTC.

The table lists this clonotype with a few counts. The rearrangement uses TRBV24-1 and TRBJ2-5; D is unresolved. Trimming took off 2 bases at V and 6 bases at J, with 6 bases between the two ends. This CDR3 is built from 12 residues. The germline V gene encodes CDR1 KGHDR and CDR2 SFDVKD. CDR3 region: CATSDSAKTQYF. The CDR3 nucleotides are TGTGCCACCAGTGATTCTGCGAAGACCCAGTACTTC.

Comment on this clonotype: A much larger clonotype is one base distant, so this may be a read error. V and J are TRBV28 and TRBJ2-7; possibly TRBD1 for D (6 bases). Looked up from germline, CDR1 is MDHEN and CDR2 is SYDVKM. This CDR3 is 15 amino acids long. CDR3 bases: TGTGCCAGCAGTATACAAACGGGACACGCTCCTGAGCAGTGCTTC. The encoded protein is CASSIQTGHAPEQCF. Filled out from reference TRBV28 and TRBJ2-7, the complete variable domain reads DVKVTQSSRYLVKRTGEKVFLECVQDMDHENMFWYRQDPGLGLRLIYFSYDVKMKEKGDIPEGYSVSREKKERFSLILESASTNQTSMYLCASSIQTGHAPEQCFGPGTRLTVT.

This clonotype was observed a few times. The chain recombines TRBV20-1 with TRBJ1-2; 7 bases are shared with TRBD1. CDR3 length: 14 amino acids. The V and J ends lost 6 bases and 5 bases, in that order; junction bases with no gene match: 12. From germline, CDR1 is DFQATT and CDR2 SNEGSKA (reference sequence). The chain's CDR3 is CSAGPGGLGYGYTF. CDR3 DNA: TGCAGTGCCGGACCAGGGGGTCTTGGGTATGGCTACACCTTC.

This clonotype was recorded many times. The chain couples TRBV7-2 to TRBJ2-6, with a weak D call TRBD1 (6 bases). The CDR3 has 19 amino acids. The germline V and J ends were trimmed by 5 bases and 0 bases, with 20 bases remaining between them. Germline CDR1 SGHTA, CDR2 FQGNSA. CDR3 loop: CASSPPLWGHGSGANVLTF. In nucleotides, the CDR3 is TGTGCCAGCAGCCCCCCCCTTTGGGGGCACGGCTCTGGGGCCAACGTCCTGACTTTC.

In this sample, this clonotype turned up many times. The chain is built from TRBV27 and TRBJ1-2, with 7 bases fitting TRBD1. Germline loops: CDR1 MNHEY, CDR2 SMNVEV (reference sequence). Unmatched junction bases numbered 9, after V lost 6 bases and J lost 8 bases. The CDR3 contains 13 residues. CDR3 DNA: TGTGCCAGCAGAACCGGGACAGTGGGCGGCTACACCTTC. It codes for CASRTGTVGGYTF.

This clonotype has more than one count but fewer than ten. This chain links TRBV4-3 with TRBJ1-4; 7 bases line up with TRBD1. Germline V lookup: CDR1 LGHNA, CDR2 YSLEER. With V trimmed by 3 bases and J by 4 bases, 5 bases remained unmatched. The CDR3 extends over 15 amino acids. CDR3 region: CASSQGDRFNEKLFF. The CDR3, as DNA: TGCGCCAGCAGCCAGGGGGACAGATTTAATGAAAAACTGTTTTTT.

This sequence joins TRBV4-1 and TRBJ2-5; 9 bases map to TRBD1. V was pared by 3 bases and J by 5 bases, with 10 bases of the junction left unmatched. The germline gives CDR1 MGHRA, CDR2 YSYEKL. The CDR3 is made up of 16 amino acids. The CDR3 DNA reads TGCGCCAGCAGCCAGCCCCTGGGACAGGGTCGCGAGACCCAGTACTTC. It is translated as CASSQPLGQGRETQYF.

This clonotype occurred many times. The CDR3 DNA reads TGTGCCAGCAGCTTAGTTATGTTCGGAGTTCCCGGGGAGCTGTTTTTT. Its protein product is CASSLVMFGVPGELFF. The rearrangement uses TRBV7-2 and TRBJ2-2, with D uncertain. The CDR3 is 16 amino acids. CDR1 and CDR2 from the germline V gene are SGHTA and FQGNSA. V shed 1 base and J shed 6 bases, with 15 bases lying between them. Combining the CDR3 with reference TRBV7-2 and TRBJ2-2 gives the whole variable domain GAGVSQSPSNKVTEKGKDVELRCDPISGHTALYWYRQSLGQGLEFLIYFQGNSAPDKSGLPSDRFSAERTGGSVSTLTIQRTQQEDSAVYLCASSLVMFGVPGELFFGEGSRLTVL.

This clonotype was recorded at least ten times. This chain uses TRBV9 with TRBJ1-1; the D is unclear. Germline V lookup: CDR1 SGDLS, CDR2 YYNGEE. V lost 0 bases and J lost 4, with 10 bases in between. CDR3 length: 14 amino acids. The DNA of the CDR3 is TGTGCCAGCAGCGTAGTAAAACAGATCACTGAAGCTTTCTTT. Its translation is CASSVVKQITEAFF.

Remarks on this clonotype: With a much larger clone just one base away, this may be a read error. The CDR3 DNA is TGTGCCAGCAGCCCCCCCCGGTCTGAAGACTATGGCTACACCTTC. This sequence encodes CASSPPRSEDYGYTF. The chain recombines TRBV4-2 with TRBJ1-2; D unclear. The CDR3 extends over 15 amino acids. Germline V gene data show CDR1 as LGHNA and CDR2 as YNFKEQ. The V end lost 4 bases, the J end lost 3 bases, and 15 bases lay between the germline ends.